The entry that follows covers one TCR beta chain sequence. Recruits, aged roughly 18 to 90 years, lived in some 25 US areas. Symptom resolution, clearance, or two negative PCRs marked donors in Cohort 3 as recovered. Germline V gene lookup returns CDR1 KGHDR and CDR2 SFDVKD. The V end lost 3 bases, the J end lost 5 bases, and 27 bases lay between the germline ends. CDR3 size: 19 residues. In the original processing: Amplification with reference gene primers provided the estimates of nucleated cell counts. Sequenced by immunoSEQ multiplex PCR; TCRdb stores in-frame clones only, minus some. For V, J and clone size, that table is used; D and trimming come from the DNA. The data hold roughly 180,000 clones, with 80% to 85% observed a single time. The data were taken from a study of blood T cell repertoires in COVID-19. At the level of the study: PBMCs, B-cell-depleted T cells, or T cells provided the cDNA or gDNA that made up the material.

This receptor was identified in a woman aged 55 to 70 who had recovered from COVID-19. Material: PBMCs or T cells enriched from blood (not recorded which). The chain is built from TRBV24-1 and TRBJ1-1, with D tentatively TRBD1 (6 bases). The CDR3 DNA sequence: TGTGCCACCAGTGATGAATCGCTGCCCCCGGGGGGCGAAGATACTGAAGCTTTCTTT. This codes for CATSDESLPPGGEDTEAFF.